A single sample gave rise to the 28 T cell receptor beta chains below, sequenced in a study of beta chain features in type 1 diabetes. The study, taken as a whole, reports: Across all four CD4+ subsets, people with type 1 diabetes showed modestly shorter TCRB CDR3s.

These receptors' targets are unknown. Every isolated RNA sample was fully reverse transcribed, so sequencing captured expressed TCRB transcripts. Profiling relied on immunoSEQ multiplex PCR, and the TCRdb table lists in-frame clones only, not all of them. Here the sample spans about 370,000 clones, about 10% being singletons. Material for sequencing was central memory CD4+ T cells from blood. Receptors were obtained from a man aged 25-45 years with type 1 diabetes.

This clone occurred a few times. The CDR3 nucleotides are TGTGCCAGCAGCTTAGCGCTGGTGGACAATGAGCAGTTCTTC. Its translation: CASSLALVDNEQFF. The chain uses TRBV11-2 and TRBJ2-1; the D is unclear. Per the germline V gene, CDR1 is SGHAT and CDR2 is FQNNGV. The V gene lost 1 base and the J gene lost 5 bases, with 9 bases spanning the gap. The CDR3 is made up of 14 amino acids. The full variable domain, completed using reference TRBV11-2 and TRBJ2-1, is EAGVAQSPRYKIIEKRQSVAFWCNPISGHATLYWYQQILGQGPKLLIQFQNNGVVDDSQLPKDRFSAERLKGVDSTLKIQPAKLEDSAVYLCASSLALVDNEQFFGPGTRLTVL.

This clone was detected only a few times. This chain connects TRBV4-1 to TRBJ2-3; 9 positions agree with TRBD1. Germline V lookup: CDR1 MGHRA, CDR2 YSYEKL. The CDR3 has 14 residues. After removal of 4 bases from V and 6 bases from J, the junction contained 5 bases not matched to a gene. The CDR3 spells CASSLDRGSDTQYF. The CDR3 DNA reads TGCGCCAGCAGCCTTGACAGGGGGAGCGATACGCAGTATTTT.

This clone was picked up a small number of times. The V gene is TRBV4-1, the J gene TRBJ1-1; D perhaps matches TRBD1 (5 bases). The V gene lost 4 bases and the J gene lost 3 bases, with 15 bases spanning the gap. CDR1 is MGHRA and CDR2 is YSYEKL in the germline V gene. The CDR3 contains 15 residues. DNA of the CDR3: TGCGCCAGCAGCCTTCCCTGGGGGGGAGACACTGAAGCTTTCTTT. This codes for CASSLPWGGDTEAFF.

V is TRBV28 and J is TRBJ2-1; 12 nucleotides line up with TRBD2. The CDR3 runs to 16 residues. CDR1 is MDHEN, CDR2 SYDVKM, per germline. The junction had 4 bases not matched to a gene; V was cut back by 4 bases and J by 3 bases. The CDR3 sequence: CASSSRTSGVYNEQFF. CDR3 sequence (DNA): TGTGCCAGCAGTTCAAGGACTAGCGGGGTCTACAATGAGCAGTTCTTC.

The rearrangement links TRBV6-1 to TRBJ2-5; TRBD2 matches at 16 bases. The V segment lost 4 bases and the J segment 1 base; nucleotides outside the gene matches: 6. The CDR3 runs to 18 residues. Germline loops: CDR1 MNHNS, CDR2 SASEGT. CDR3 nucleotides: TGTGCCAGCAGTGGCGGGACTAGCGGGAGGGCCGTCCAAGAGACCCAGTACTTC. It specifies CASSGGTSGRAVQETQYF.

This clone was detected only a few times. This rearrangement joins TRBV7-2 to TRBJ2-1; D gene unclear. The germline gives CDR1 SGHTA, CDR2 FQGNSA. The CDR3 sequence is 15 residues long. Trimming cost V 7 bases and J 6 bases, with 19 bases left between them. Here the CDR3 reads CASTDARILRNEQFF. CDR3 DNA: TGTGCCAGCACCGATGCGAGGATTCTCCGCAATGAGCAGTTCTTC.

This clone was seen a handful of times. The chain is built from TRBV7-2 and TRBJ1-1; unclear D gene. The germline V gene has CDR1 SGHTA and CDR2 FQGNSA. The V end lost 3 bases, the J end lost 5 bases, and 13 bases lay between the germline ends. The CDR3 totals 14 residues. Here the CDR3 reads CASSLLAGRTEAFF. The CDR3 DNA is TGTGCCAGCAGCTTGCTGGCAGGACGGACTGAAGCTTTCTTT.

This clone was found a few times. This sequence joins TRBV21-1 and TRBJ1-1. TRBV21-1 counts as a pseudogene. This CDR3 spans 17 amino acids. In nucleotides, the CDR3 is TGTGCCAGCAGCAAAGTCCTGGGCCGGGGGCACGACACTGAAGCTTTCTTT. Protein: CASSKVLGRGHDTEAFF.

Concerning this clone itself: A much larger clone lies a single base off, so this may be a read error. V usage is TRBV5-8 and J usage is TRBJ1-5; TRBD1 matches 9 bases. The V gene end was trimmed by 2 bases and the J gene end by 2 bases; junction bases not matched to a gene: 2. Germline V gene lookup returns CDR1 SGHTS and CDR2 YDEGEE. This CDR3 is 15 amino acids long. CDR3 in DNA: TGTGCCAGCAGCTTCACAGGGGGCGGCAATCAGCCCCAGCATTTT. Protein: CASSFTGGGNQPQHF.

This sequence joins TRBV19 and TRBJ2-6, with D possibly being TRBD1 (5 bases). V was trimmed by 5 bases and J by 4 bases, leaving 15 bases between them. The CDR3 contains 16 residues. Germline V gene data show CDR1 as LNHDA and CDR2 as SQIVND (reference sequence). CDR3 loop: CASSPQGRAGANVLTF. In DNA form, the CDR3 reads TGTGCCAGTAGTCCCCAGGGCAGGGCAGGGGCCAACGTCCTGACTTTC.

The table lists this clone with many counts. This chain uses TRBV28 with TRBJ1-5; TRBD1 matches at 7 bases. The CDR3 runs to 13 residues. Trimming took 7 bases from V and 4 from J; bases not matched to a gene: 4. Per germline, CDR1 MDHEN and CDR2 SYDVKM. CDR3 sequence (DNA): TGTGCCAGCACCCTGGACAGGAATCAGCCCCAGCATTTT. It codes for CASTLDRNQPQHF.

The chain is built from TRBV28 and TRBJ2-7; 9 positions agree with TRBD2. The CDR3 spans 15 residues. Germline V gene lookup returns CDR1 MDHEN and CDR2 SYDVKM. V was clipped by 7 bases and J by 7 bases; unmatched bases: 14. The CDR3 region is CASTSVASGMGEQYF. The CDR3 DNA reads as TGTGCCAGCACCTCGGTAGCTAGCGGGATGGGGGAGCAGTACTTC. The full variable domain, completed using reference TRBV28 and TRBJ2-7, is DVKVTQSSRYLVKRTGEKVFLECVQDMDHENMFWYRQDPGLGLRLIYFSYDVKMKEKGDIPEGYSVSREKKERFSLILESASTNQTSMYLCASTSVASGMGEQYFGPGTRLTVT.

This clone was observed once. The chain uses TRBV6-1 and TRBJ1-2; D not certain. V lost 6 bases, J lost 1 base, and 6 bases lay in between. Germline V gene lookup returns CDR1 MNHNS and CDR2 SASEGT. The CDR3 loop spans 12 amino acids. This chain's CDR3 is CASRSFNYGYTF. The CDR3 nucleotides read TGTGCCAGCAGGAGTTTTAACTATGGCTACACCTTC.

CDR3 protein: CASSLGTAVSYGYTF. As DNA, the CDR3 is TGTGCCAGCAGCTTGGGGACAGCCGTCAGCTATGGCTACACCTTC. The V gene is TRBV5-6, the J gene TRBJ1-2, with D tentatively TRBD1 (6 bases). CDR1 is SGHDT, CDR2 YYEEEE, per germline. There are 15 residues in the CDR3. Trimming took 0 bases from V and 4 from J, leaving 13 bases between them.

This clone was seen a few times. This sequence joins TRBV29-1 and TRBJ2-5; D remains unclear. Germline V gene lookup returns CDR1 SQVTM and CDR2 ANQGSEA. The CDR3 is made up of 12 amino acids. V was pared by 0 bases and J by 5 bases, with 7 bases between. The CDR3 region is CSVEDTGETQYF. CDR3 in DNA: TGCAGCGTTGAAGATACGGGTGAGACCCAGTACTTC. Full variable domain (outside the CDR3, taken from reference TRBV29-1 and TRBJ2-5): SAVISQKPSRDICQRGTSLTIQCQVDSQVTMMFWYRQQPGQSLTLIATANQGSEATYESGFVIDKFPISRPNLTFSTLTVSNMSPEDSSIYLCSVEDTGETQYFGPGTRLLVL.

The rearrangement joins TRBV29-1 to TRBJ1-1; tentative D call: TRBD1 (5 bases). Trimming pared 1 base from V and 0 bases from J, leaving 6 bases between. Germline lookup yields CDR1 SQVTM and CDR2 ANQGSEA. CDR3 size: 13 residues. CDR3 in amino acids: CSVEGTLNTEAFF. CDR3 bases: TGCAGCGTTGAAGGGACACTGAACACTGAAGCTTTCTTT. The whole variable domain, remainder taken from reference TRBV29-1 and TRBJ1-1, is SAVISQKPSRDICQRGTSLTIQCQVDSQVTMMFWYRQQPGQSLTLIATANQGSEATYESGFVIDKFPISRPNLTFSTLTVSNMSPEDSSIYLCSVEGTLNTEAFFGQGTRLTVV.

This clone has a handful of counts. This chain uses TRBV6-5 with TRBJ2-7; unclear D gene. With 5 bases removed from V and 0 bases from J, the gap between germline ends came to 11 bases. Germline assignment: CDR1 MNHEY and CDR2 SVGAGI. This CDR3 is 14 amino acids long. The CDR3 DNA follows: TGTGCCAGCAGTGAGACTGCTAACTCCTACGAGCAGTACTTC. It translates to CASSETANSYEQYF.

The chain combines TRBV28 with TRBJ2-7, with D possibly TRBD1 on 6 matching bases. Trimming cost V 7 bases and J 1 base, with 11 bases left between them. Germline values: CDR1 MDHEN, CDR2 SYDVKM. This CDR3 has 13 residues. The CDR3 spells CASTGANSYEQYF. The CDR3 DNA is TGTGCCAGCACAGGGGCCAATTCCTACGAGCAGTACTTC.

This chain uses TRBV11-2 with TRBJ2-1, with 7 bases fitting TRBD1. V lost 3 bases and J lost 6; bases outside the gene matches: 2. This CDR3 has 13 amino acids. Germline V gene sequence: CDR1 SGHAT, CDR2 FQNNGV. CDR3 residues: CASSFYRGNEQFF. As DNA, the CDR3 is TGTGCCAGCAGCTTTTACAGGGGCAATGAGCAGTTCTTC.

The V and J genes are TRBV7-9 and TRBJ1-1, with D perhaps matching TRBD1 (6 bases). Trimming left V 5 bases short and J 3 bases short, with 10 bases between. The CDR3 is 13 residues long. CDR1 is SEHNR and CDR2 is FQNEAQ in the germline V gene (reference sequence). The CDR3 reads CASSTDSYTEAFF. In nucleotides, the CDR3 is TGTGCCAGCAGCACGGACAGTTACACTGAAGCTTTCTTT.

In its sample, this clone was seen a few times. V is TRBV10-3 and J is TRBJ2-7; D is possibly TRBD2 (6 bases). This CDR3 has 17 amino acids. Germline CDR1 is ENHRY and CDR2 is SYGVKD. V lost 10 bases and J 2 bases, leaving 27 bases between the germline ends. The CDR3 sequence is CATSGLSGDLKAYEQYF. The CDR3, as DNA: TGTGCCACCTCAGGGCTCTCGGGGGACCTGAAGGCCTACGAGCAGTACTTC.

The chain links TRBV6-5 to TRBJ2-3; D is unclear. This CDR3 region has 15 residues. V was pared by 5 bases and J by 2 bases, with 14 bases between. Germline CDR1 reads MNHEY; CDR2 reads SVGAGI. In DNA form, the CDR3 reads TGTGCCAGCAGTGTAGTAGGCTACAACACAGATACGCAGTATTTT. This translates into CASSVVGYNTDTQYF.

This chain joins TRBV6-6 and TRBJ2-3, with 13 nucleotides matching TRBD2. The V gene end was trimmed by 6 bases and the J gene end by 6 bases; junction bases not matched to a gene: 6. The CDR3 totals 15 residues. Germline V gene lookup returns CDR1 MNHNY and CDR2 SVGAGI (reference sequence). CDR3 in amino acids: CASRSGTSGVDTQYF. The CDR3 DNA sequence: TGTGCCAGCAGGTCCGGGACTAGCGGGGTGGATACGCAGTATTTT.

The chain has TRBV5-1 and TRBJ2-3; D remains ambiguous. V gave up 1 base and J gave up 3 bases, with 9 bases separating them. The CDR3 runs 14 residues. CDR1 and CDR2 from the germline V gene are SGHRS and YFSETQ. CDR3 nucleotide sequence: TGCGCCAGCAGCTTGAGGAGTTTGACAGATACGCAGTATTTT. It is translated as CASSLRSLTDTQYF.

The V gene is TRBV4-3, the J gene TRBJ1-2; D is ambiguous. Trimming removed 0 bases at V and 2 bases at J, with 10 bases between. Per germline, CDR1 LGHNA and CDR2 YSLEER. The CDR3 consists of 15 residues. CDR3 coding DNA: TGCGCCAGCAGCCAAGAGGAGGGTGCGAACTATGGCTACACCTTC. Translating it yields CASSQEEGANYGYTF.

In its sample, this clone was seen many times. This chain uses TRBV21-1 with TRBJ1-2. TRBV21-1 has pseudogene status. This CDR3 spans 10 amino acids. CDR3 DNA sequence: TGTGCCAGCAGGAGCCGTGGCTACACCTTC. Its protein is CASRSRGYTF.

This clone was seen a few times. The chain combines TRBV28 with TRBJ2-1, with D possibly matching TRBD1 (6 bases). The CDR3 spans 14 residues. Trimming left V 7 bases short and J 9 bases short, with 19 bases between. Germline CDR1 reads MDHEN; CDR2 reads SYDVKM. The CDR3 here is CASTSPLTGSEQFF. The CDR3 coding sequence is TGTGCCAGCACCTCCCCCCTGACAGGTTCTGAGCAGTTCTTC.

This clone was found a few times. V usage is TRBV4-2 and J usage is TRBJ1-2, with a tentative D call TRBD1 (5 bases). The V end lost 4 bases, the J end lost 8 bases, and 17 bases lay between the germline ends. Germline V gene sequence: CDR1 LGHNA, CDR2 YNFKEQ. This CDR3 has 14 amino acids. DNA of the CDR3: TGTGCCAGCAGCCTCTTAGACAGTCAATACGGCTACACCTTC. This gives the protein CASSLLDSQYGYTF.